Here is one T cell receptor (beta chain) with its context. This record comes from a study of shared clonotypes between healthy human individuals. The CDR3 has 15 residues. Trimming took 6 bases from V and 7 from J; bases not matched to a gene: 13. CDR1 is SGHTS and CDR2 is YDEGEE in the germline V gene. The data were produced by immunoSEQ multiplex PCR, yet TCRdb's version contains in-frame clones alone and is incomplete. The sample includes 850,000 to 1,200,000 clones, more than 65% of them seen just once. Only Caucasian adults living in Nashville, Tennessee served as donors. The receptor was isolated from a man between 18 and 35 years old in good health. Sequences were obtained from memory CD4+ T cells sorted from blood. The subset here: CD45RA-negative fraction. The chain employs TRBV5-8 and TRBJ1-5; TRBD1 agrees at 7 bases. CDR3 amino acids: CASIAIGGLGQPQHF. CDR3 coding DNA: TGTGCCAGCATCGCCATAGGGGGCCTAGGGCAGCCCCAGCATTTT.